This T cell receptor beta chain was found in a study of regulatory T cells in long-lasting Graves disease. Study-wide results and caveats: Among the persistent patients, 2,741 public clonotypes were shared, more than the 850 to 1,000 shared among new patients.

Documented time point: newly diagnosed GD, antithyroid drugs for less than 3 months. Researchers made the TCR library from RNA that was extracted from PBMCs. Investigators report Graves' disease was diagnosed under American Thyroid Association guidelines. Patients hailed from an endocrinology department in Xi'an, China. There are many counts of this clonotype. Its specificity is unknown. This CDR3 is built from 13 residues. The germline CDR1 and CDR2 sequences are SQVTM and ANQGSEA. With 5 bases clipped from V and 3 bases from J, the junction kept 4 bases outside the gene matches. Building the TCR beta libraries relied on iRepertoire HTBI primers, and CDR3 regions underwent Arm-PCR. TCRdb re-called the multiplex PCR reads with MiXCR, one entry per CDR3 protein. The table includes hundreds of thousands of distinct CDR3 sequences, around 16% detected once. These same data were also listed under a study on T cells in Graves' hyperthyroidism and ophthalmopathy.

The rearrangement joins TRBV29-1 to TRBJ2-1, with TRBD2 matching 7 bases. The sequence came from a man younger than 35 with Graves disease. The sample consisted of peripheral blood mononuclear cells (PBMCs), taken at new diagnosis, from a patient treated with antithyroid drugs. For the CDR3, the DNA is TGCAGCGTTCCCCGGGAGGACTACAATGAGCAGTTCTTC. Translated, it gives CSVPREDYNEQFF.